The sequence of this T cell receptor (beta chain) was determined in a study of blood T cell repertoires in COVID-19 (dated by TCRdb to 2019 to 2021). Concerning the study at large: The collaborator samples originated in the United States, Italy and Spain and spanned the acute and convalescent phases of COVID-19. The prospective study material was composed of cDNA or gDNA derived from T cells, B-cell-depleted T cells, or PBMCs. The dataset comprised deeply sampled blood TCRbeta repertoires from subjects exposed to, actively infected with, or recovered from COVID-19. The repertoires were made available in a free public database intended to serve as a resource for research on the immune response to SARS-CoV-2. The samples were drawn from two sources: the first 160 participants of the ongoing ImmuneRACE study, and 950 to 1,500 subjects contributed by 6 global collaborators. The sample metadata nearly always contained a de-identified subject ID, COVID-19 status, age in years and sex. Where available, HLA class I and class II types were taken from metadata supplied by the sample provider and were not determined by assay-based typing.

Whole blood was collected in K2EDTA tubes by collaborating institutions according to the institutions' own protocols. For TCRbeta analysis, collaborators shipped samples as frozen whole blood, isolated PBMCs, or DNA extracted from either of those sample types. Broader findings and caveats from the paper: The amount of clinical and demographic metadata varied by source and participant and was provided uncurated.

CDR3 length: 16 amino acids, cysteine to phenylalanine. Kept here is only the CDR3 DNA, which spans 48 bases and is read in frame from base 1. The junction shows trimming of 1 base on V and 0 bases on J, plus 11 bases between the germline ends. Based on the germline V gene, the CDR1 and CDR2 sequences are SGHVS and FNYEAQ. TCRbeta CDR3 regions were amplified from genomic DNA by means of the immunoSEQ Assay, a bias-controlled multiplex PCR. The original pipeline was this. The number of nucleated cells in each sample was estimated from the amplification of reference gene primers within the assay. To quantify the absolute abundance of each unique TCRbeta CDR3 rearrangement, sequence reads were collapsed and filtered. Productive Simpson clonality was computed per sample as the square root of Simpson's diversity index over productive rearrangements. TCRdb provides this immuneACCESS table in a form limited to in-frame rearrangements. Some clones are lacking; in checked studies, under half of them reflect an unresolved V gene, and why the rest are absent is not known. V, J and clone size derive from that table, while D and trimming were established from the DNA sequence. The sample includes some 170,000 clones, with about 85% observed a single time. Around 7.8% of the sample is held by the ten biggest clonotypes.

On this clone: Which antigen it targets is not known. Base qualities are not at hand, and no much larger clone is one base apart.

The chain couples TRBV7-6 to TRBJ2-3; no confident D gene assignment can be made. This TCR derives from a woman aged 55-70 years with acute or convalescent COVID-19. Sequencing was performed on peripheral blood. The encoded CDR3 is CASSLGFGSSTDTQYF. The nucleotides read TGTGCCAGCAGCTTAGGGTTCGGGTCTAGCACAGATACGCAGTATTTT.